The sequence of this T cell receptor beta chain was determined in a study of T cells in Graves' hyperthyroidism and ophthalmopathy (dated 2019 in TCRdb). For the wider study: Peripheral blood was collected at initial diagnosis, before any treatment. To identify distinguishing TCR V-J signatures, a discovery cohort of around 100 patients was used, comprising 40 to 45 with Graves' ophthalmopathy and under 60 with stable Graves' hyperthyroidism. Prospective prediction of ophthalmopathy was tested in an independent validation cohort consisting of 18 to 20 hyperthyroidism patients and approximately 16 patients who later progressed to ophthalmopathy. The 90 or so discovery patients were randomly split 7:3 into training and test sets. Thyroid tissue and blood T-cell repertoires from roughly six Graves' hyperthyroidism patients were also compared in the study. After sampling, hyperthyroidism patients received methimazole starting at 30 mg daily, and ophthalmopathy patients received high-dose intravenous methylprednisolone. According to the paper, TCR Vbeta CDR3 sequencing was carried out on 135 peripheral blood samples, which came from around 43 ophthalmopathy, under 85 hyperthyroidism and roughly 17 progressor patients. On the study overall, not on this receptor specifically: In validation, the model predicted progression to ophthalmopathy with roughly 66% sensitivity and less than 75% specificity, a median of roughly seven months before onset. Ophthalmopathy was separated from stable hyperthyroidism by a 13 V-J signature model, with over 85% sensitivity and 81% to 83% specificity obtained in cross-validation and 80%/75% obtained in testing. Sample size was not statistically predetermined, and blinding of investigators to group allocation was not performed. Most expanded thyroid clonotypes (frequency above 0.001) were also found in blood, which suggests that blood repertoires may mirror thyroid immune responses.

The CDR1 and CDR2 encoded by the germline V gene are SNHLY and FYNNEI. Its CDR3 holds 15 amino acids, cysteine through phenylalanine. The only DNA kept is the CDR3, 45 bases in frame from the first base. At the junction V is shortened by 1 base and J by 4 bases; bases outside the gene matches: 3. Amplification of TCR beta CDR3 regions was carried out from RNA transcripts. The first round of RT-PCR for the TCR CDR3 was performed with the HTBI primer set and the Qiagen OneStep RT-PCR kit. The libraries were constructed in a second round of multiplex PCR and then size-selected and purified. Sequencing of the libraries was done on an Illumina HiSeq2000 using paired-end 100 bp reads. The published analysis was carried out like this. Raw data were processed with SOAPnuke, discarding reads with adapters, uncalled bases, mean Phred below 15, or no exact constant-primer or identifier match. COPE v1.2.5 was used to merge the high-quality paired reads, and each unique nucleotide sequence was defined as a clonotype. MiTCR v1.1 was used to align the clonotypes against IMGT TRBV, TRBD and TRBJ reference segments. The analysis was restricted to V-J combinations with a frequency above 0.0001, which together covered 99% to 99.2% of the repertoires. A TCS score was defined as the ratio between F50 (clonal expansion) and ExV (chaos), using BLOSUM62-based TCRdist between CDR3 peptides within each V-J. Welch's t-statistics and random forest reduced 500 to 650 V-J features to 13, which were used in a naive Bayes classifier (R e1071). TCRdb took the public reads, trimmed them with fastp at Q25, ran MiXCR for clone calling and kept in-frame beta chains. Here each entry gathers all rows of one CDR3 protein and keeps the most common genes and DNA. The V and J calls shown here were made by TCRdb, not taken from the authors' results. In all, the sample holds 600,000 or so distinct CDR3 sequences, and approximately 15% of those were seen once. Of the sample, roughly 7.1% falls within the top ten clones.

There are many counts of this clonotype. It lacks a known antigen. No much larger clonotype is one base removed from it; base qualities were not supplied. Ophthalmopathy patients had moderately to severely active disease, Clinical Activity Score of at least 3, NOSPECS grade of at least 4, and duration under 3 months. The study excluded patients with uncontrolled infections, other autoimmune diseases, pregnancy or lactation. Clinical symptoms, serum thyroxine and TRAb, thyroid ultrasound, and orbital computed tomography formed the basis for the diagnoses. PBMCs were isolated from 8 to 10 ml of fresh peripheral blood by Ficoll-Paque density gradient centrifugation. Total RNA was extracted with Trizol reagent, and quality was checked on an Agilent 2100 Bioanalyzer.

The receptor was isolated from a woman aged 18-29 years with Graves' ophthalmopathy. The rearranged segments are TRBV2 and TRBJ2-3, with 9 middle bases fitting TRBD1. The specimen sequenced was blood. The DNA is TGTGCCAGCAGTGAAGGGACAGGGGCGGCAGATACGCAGTATTTT. Translated, this is CASSEGTGAADTQYF. Where the CDR3 stops, the reference TRBV2 and TRBJ2-3 genes take over; the full variable domain is EPEVTQTPSHQVTQMGQEVILRCVPISNHLYFYWYRQILGQKVEFLVSFYNNEISEKSEIFDDQFSVERPDGSNFTLKIRSTKLEDSAMYFCASSEGTGAADTQYFGPGTRLTVL.